Following are 15 T cell receptor beta chains from one sample sequenced in a study of Ad26.COV2.S vaccination and SARS-CoV-2 variants. The method was immunoSEQ multiplex PCR; TCRdb's version includes in-frame clones alone and lacks a portion of them. The sample shows a few hundred thousand clones, around 87% of them seen only once. Treatment here: some 20 received Ad26.COV2.S at low or high dose, single or two shots; about 5 received placebo; per-sample allocation not given. Each sample was drawn 63 days after the first injection (of vaccine or placebo). Sequencing was performed on peripheral blood, taken in a trial of Ad26.COV2.S vaccine versus placebo. The receptors shown here come from a person aged 18-60 years who received the Ad26.COV2.S COVID-19 vaccine or a placebo.

The chain employs TRBV19 and TRBJ1-4; 7 bases are shared with TRBD1. CDR3 size: 15 residues. CDR1 is LNHDA and CDR2 is SQIVND in the germline V gene (reference sequence). V trimming: 3 bases; J trimming: 2 bases; junction bases outside the gene matches: 3. The CDR3 spells CASSIGTVTNEKLFF. The CDR3 region has the DNA TGTGCCAGTAGTATCGGGACAGTCACTAATGAAAAACTGTTTTTT. Full variable domain (rest looked up from reference TRBV19 and TRBJ1-4): DGGITQSPKYLFRKEGQNVTLSCEQNLNHDAMYWYRQDPGQGLRLIYYSQIVNDFQKGDIAEGYSVSREKKESFPLTVTSAQKNPTAFYLCASSIGTVTNEKLFFGSGTQLSVL.

The chain employs TRBV6-6 and TRBJ2-5; D could derive from TRBD1 or TRBD2 (5 bases each). The CDR3 loop spans 15 amino acids. Germline V gives CDR1 MNHNY, CDR2 SVGAGI (reference sequence). V lost 6 bases and J 2 bases, leaving 16 bases between the germline ends. CDR3 amino acids: CASRSRDGRQETQYF. CDR3 nucleotides: TGTGCCAGCAGGTCCAGGGACGGCCGGCAAGAGACCCAGTACTTC.

The chain uses TRBV6-5 and TRBJ1-3, with D hard to call. Deletions cut 0 bases from V and 8 bases from J, with 8 bases between. Germline CDR1 and CDR2: MNHEY and SVGAGI. The CDR3 is 13 amino acids. The DNA for the CDR3 is TGTGCCAGCAGTTACTCAGGGCGGGACACCATATATTTT. Its translation: CASSYSGRDTIYF.

This sequence joins TRBV7-6 and TRBJ2-7; TRBD1 matches at 8 bases. V was pared by 5 bases and J by 0 bases, with 6 bases of the junction left unmatched. CDR1 SGHVS and CDR2 FNYEAQ come from the germline V gene. The CDR3 sequence is 15 residues long. The CDR3 loop reads CASSPRTGPSYEQYF. The CDR3 DNA follows: TGTGCCAGCAGCCCAAGGACAGGGCCCTCCTACGAGCAGTACTTC.

The rearrangement links TRBV12-3 or TRBV12-4 to TRBJ1-6; D might be TRBD1 (5 bases). This CDR3 has 13 amino acids. V lost 5 bases and J lost 18, with 20 bases in between. CDR3 region: CASSGQDTVIPHF. In nucleotides, the CDR3 is TGTGCCAGCAGTGGGCAGGACACTGTCATACCCCACTTT.

Only a few counts were recorded for this clone. The chain carries TRBV19 and TRBJ1-5; D unclear. Germline CDR1 reads LNHDA; CDR2 reads SQIVND (reference sequence). V dropped 5 bases and J dropped 2 bases, with 10 bases sitting between them. There are 14 residues in the CDR3. The chain's CDR3 is CASSPRGGNQPQHF. Here the CDR3 DNA reads TGTGCCAGTAGTCCCCGCGGGGGCAATCAGCCCCAGCATTTT.

J is TRBJ2-7 and V is TRBV29-1; 10 bases fit TRBD2. Trimming took 4 bases from V and 6 from J; bases not matched to a gene: 12. Germline-derived CDR1 and CDR2 are SQVTM and ANQGSEA. This CDR3 spans 15 amino acids. CDR3 nucleotide sequence: TGCAGCGTTGGCCCTCGCCTAGCGGGAGTTGGCGAGCAGTACTTC. It codes for CSVGPRLAGVGEQYF.

Here the CDR3 DNA reads TGTGCCAGCAGCAAGCGGGGGGGCTACGAGCAGTACTTC. Its protein is CASSKRGGYEQYF. The chain uses TRBV7-2 and TRBJ2-7; 10 nucleotides line up with TRBD2. CDR1 is SGHTA, CDR2 FQGNSA, per germline. Trimming took 5 bases from V and 3 from J; bases not matched to a gene: 1. The CDR3 has 13 amino acids. The full variable domain, in which reference TRBV7-2 and TRBJ2-7 provide the parts outside the CDR3, is GAGVSQSPSNKVTEKGKDVELRCDPISGHTALYWYRQSLGQGLEFLIYFQGNSAPDKSGLPSDRFSAERTGGSVSTLTIQRTQQEDSAVYLCASSKRGGYEQYFGPGTRLTVT.

V is TRBV2 and J is TRBJ2-1, with a tentative D call TRBD2 (6 bases). This CDR3 spans 14 amino acids. Germline V CDR1 and CDR2: SNHLY, FYNNEI. V shed 7 bases and J shed 5 bases, with 15 bases lying between them. CDR3: CASMRGGTDNEQFF. The CDR3 DNA is TGTGCCAGCATGAGAGGCGGGACCGACAATGAGCAGTTCTTC. Complete variable domain (other parts from reference TRBV2 and TRBJ2-1): EPEVTQTPSHQVTQMGQEVILRCVPISNHLYFYWYRQILGQKVEFLVSFYNNEISEKSEIFDDQFSVERPDGSNFTLKIRSTKLEDSAMYFCASMRGGTDNEQFFGPGTRLTVL.

The chain has TRBV12-3 or TRBV12-4 and TRBJ1-1, with D hard to call. There are 13 residues in the CDR3. Trimming took 3 bases from V and 2 from J, leaving 7 bases between them. The CDR3 DNA follows: TGTGCCAGCAGTTTTGGGGATAACACTGAAGCTTTCTTT. Amino acid sequence: CASSFGDNTEAFF.

Written as DNA, the CDR3 is TGTGCCAGCAGCCAGGGGAGGAATGAGCAGTTCTTC. Amino acid sequence: CASSQGRNEQFF. This sequence joins TRBV9 and TRBJ2-1; D is tentatively TRBD1 or TRBD2 (6 bases each). V was shortened by 4 bases and J by 7 bases, with 9 bases between the two germline ends. CDR3 length: 12 residues. Per germline, CDR1 SGDLS and CDR2 YYNGEE.

The chain joins TRBV12-5 to TRBJ1-5; tentative D call: TRBD1 (6 bases). V shed 3 bases and J shed 2 bases, with 20 bases lying between them. CDR1 and CDR2 from the germline V gene are LGHNT and FRNRAP. The CDR3 has 18 amino acids. In DNA, the CDR3 is TGTGCTAGTGGTTTCCAGGCTACAGGGTATTCTGGCAATCAGCCCCAGCATTTT. Translating gives CASGFQATGYSGNQPQHF.

The rearrangement joins TRBV14 to TRBJ2-7; D remains unclear. Germline V CDR1 and CDR2: SGHDN, FVKESK. V lost 3 bases, J lost 3 bases, and 15 bases lay in between. This CDR3 contains 15 residues. CDR3 nucleotide sequence: TGTGCCAGCAGCCAGCCTGAACCTACAGTCTACGAGCAGTACTTC. Translated: CASSQPEPTVYEQYF.

This rearrangement joins TRBV28 to TRBJ1-5, with D maybe TRBD1 (5 bases). CDR1 is MDHEN, CDR2 SYDVKM, per germline. This CDR3 contains 18 residues. The V end lost 2 bases, the J end lost 2 bases, and 19 bases lay between the germline ends. CDR3 in DNA: TGTGCCAGCAGTTTAGGGTGGGGGTCAGGGATCGGCAATCAGCCCCAGCATTTT. As protein: CASSLGWGSGIGNQPQHF.

V usage is TRBV2 and J usage is TRBJ2-2; unclear D gene. This CDR3 is 13 amino acids long. The V end lost 10 bases, the J end lost 6 bases, and 15 bases lay between the germline ends. CDR1 and CDR2 (germline): SNHLY, FYNNEI. The CDR3 here is CATSPPGPGELFF. The CDR3 DNA follows: TGTGCCACCTCCCCCCCGGGTCCCGGGGAGCTGTTTTTT.